The sequence of this TCR beta chain was determined in a study of blood T cell repertoires in COVID-19. On the study more broadly: The analysed material was cDNA or gDNA that came from T cells, B-cell-depleted T cells, or PBMCs.

Original data processing: From reference gene primer amplification, estimates of nucleated cell counts were derived. Sequencing used immunoSEQ multiplex PCR; TCRdb keeps in-frame clones, though not all of them. That table is the source of V, J and clone size, and D and trimming were worked out from the DNA. The table has 150,000 to 160,000 clones, roughly 82% seen once. CDR3 size: 15 residues. Germline trimming cut 8 bases from V and 3 bases from J; bases unmatched to any gene: 9. Germline V gives CDR1 LNHDA, CDR2 SQIVND (reference sequence). The chain recombines TRBV19 with TRBJ1-3; 8 nucleotides agree with TRBD1. The sequencing sample was made of peripheral blood. The origin of this receptor is a woman aged 50 to 60 with acute or convalescent COVID-19. The CDR3 reads CASRRQQGVGNTIYF. In nucleotides, the CDR3 is TGTGCCAGTCGCCGCCAACAGGGGGTTGGAAACACCATATATTTT.